What follows describes a single T cell receptor (beta chain). The V and J ends lost 1 base and 0 bases respectively, with 13 bases between them. Germline values: CDR1 LNHDA, CDR2 SQIVND (reference sequence). The CDR3 is made up of 17 amino acids. The source of the sample is a study of cytomegalovirus exposure and HLA in healthy donors. The PCR made use of 60 Vbeta and 13 Jbeta primers. Data came from immunoSEQ multiplex PCR; TCRdb stores just in-frame clones and leaves some out. The table shows some 100,000 clones, with approximately 79% occurring only once. The sample comprised PBMCs. The rearrangement links TRBV19 to TRBJ2-1, with D unclear. This TCR was sampled from a man aged 45 to 65 in good health and CMV-seropositive. The CDR3 coding sequence is TGTGCCAGTAGTATAGCCTCGGCAGGAAGCTCCTACAATGAGCAGTTCTTC. Residues: CASSIASAGSSYNEQFF. The whole variable domain, remainder taken from reference TRBV19 and TRBJ2-1, is DGGITQSPKYLFRKEGQNVTLSCEQNLNHDAMYWYRQDPGQGLRLIYYSQIVNDFQKGDIAEGYSVSREKKESFPLTVTSAQKNPTAFYLCASSIASAGSSYNEQFFGPGTRLTVL.